The 15 T cell receptor beta chains in this list originate from one sample, sequenced in a study of CD8+CD57+ T cells in acquired aplastic anemia. Sequencing was done on patients that had shown CD8+CD57+ cell expansion by flow cytometry. TCR beta VDJ and CDR3 were profiled, and genomic DNA was the template. TCRdb itself ran the reads through MiXCR, one entry per CDR3 protein. Of around 180,000 distinct CDR3 sequences listed, roughly 50% are singletons. The sequenced material came from sorted CD4+, CD8+, or CD8+CD57+ T cells (not recorded which) from PBMCs. The source of these receptors is a human donor with aplastic anemia.

This clonotype was found many times. The gene calls are TRBV6-1 and TRBJ2-7, with D unclear. Trimming stripped 6 bases from V and 3 bases from J, with 6 bases between. This CDR3 region has 11 residues. The germline CDR1 and CDR2 sequences are MNHNS and SASEGT. CDR3 bases: TGTGCCAGCAGGACGGTCTACGAGCAGTACTTC. This sequence encodes CASRTVYEQYF.

The rearrangement links TRBV2 to TRBJ1-5; the D is unclear. Trimming took 0 bases from V and 16 from J, leaving 13 bases between them. Germline-derived CDR1 and CDR2 are SNHLY and FYNNEI. The CDR3 sequence is 12 residues long. CDR3 loop: CASSEAAGGDHF. CDR3 in DNA: TGTGCCAGCAGTGAAGCGGCAGGAGGAGACCATTTT.

The chain has TRBV10-3 and TRBJ2-7; D is ambiguous. Trimming shortened V by 8 bases and J by 0 bases, and 8 bases separated the two germline ends. The CDR3 is 12 residues long. Germline lookup yields CDR1 ENHRY and CDR2 SYGVKD. The CDR3 nucleotides read TGTGCCATCCAAAGGAACTCCTACGAGCAGTACTTC. It is translated as CAIQRNSYEQYF.

The chain recombines TRBV15 with TRBJ2-3, with D perhaps matching TRBD1 or TRBD2 (5 bases each). The V end was cut by 5 bases, the J end by 6 bases, with 15 bases between. This CDR3 is built from 14 residues. CDR1 and CDR2 from the germline V gene are LNHNV and YYDKDF (reference sequence). The DNA of the CDR3 is TGTGCCACCAGCCCCCCCGACAGCGGCGATACGCAGTATTTT. Protein sequence: CATSPPDSGDTQYF.

This clonotype was counted at least ten times. The V call is TRBV28, the J call TRBJ2-3, with TRBD1 as a possible D gene (6 bases). Per the germline V gene, CDR1 is MDHEN and CDR2 is SYDVKM. CDR3 length: 14 residues. Trimming took 3 bases from V and 3 from J, leaving 10 bases between them. The chain's CDR3 is CASSLGRGTDTQYF. CDR3 DNA sequence: TGTGCCAGCAGTTTGGGCAGGGGTACAGATACGCAGTATTTT.

This clonotype was recorded at least ten times. The chain links TRBV20-1 to TRBJ2-5, with D maybe TRBD2 (6 bases). The CDR3 is made up of 14 amino acids. V was trimmed by 1 base and J by 2 bases, leaving 11 bases between them. From germline, CDR1 is DFQATT and CDR2 SNEGSKA (reference sequence). In DNA form, the CDR3 reads TGCAGTGCTAGAGCAGTCGGGGGTCAAGAGACCCAGTACTTC. Encoded protein: CSARAVGGQETQYF.

The rearrangement links TRBV24-1 to TRBJ1-2, with TRBD1 matching 8 bases. Germline CDR1 reads KGHDR; CDR2 reads SFDVKD. This CDR3 spans 14 amino acids. The trim removed 4 bases at V and 7 bases at J, leaving 7 bases unmatched. Written as DNA, the CDR3 is TGTGCCACCAGTGACCCTACAGGGGGTGGTGGCTACACCTTC. Its protein is CATSDPTGGGGYTF.

This clonotype has a count of ten or more. The rearrangement links TRBV2 to TRBJ1-1; 12 bases fit TRBD1. The CDR3 sequence is 16 residues long. Germline values: CDR1 SNHLY, CDR2 FYNNEI. V dropped 7 bases and J dropped 0; count of bases not matched to a gene: 6. The DNA for the CDR3 is TGTGCCAGCAATCGGGACAGGGGGCAAGTGAACACTGAAGCTTTCTTT. Encoded protein: CASNRDRGQVNTEAFF. Drawing the rest from reference TRBV2 and TRBJ1-1, the complete variable domain is EPEVTQTPSHQVTQMGQEVILRCVPISNHLYFYWYRQILGQKVEFLVSFYNNEISEKSEIFDDQFSVERPDGSNFTLKIRSTKLEDSAMYFCASNRDRGQVNTEAFFGQGTRLTVV.

V and J are TRBV5-1 and TRBJ2-2, with 7 bases fitting TRBD2. Trimming removed 9 bases from V and 2 bases from J; junction bases left unmatched: 7. Germline-derived CDR1 and CDR2 are SGHRS and YFSETQ. This CDR3 region has 14 residues. CDR3 in DNA: TGCGCCACCCGATCGGGGGGAAACACCGGGGAGCTGTTTTTT. Its protein product is CATRSGGNTGELFF.

A note on this clonotype: This may stem from a read error, because a much larger clone lies one nucleotide away. This chain uses TRBV10-3 with TRBJ1-2; possible D gene TRBD1, 6 bases. There are 15 residues in the CDR3. Germline V CDR1 and CDR2: ENHRY, SYGVKD. V lost 3 bases and J 8 bases, leaving 19 bases between the germline ends. The CDR3 DNA is TGTGCCATCAGTGAAAGGGGGGGCGTTGTGGAAGGCTACACCTTC. Translated, it gives CAISERGGVVEGYTF.

Points on this clonotype: A much larger clone sits a single nucleotide away, making a read error possible. Since the CDR3 does not end with the conserved phenylalanine or tryptophan, this likely comes from a read error. This chain connects TRBV5-1 to TRBJ1-1, with D perhaps matching TRBD1 (6 bases). V lost 4 bases to trimming and J lost 3 bases, with 13 bases between them. The germline V gene encodes CDR1 SGHRS and CDR2 YFSETQ. The length of the CDR3 is 14 residues. CDR3 residues: CASSAGDGYTEAFL. CDR3 nucleotides: TGCGCCAGCAGCGCAGGGGACGGGTACACTGAAGCTTTCCTT.

This clonotype was seen at least ten times. The gene calls are TRBV6-5 and TRBJ1-6, with TRBD1 matching over 9 bases. The CDR3 contains 15 residues. Germline CDR1 is MNHEY and CDR2 is SVGAGI. V lost 4 bases and J lost 9; bases outside the gene matches: 7. The CDR3 DNA reads TGTGCCAGCAGTTTCCTTGGACAGGGGAGTTCACCCCTCCACTTT. Protein sequence: CASSFLGQGSSPLHF.

In its sample, this clonotype was seen a few times. The genes are TRBV10-3 and TRBJ1-5; D remains unclear. Germline CDR1 and CDR2: ENHRY and SYGVKD. The CDR3 has 13 residues. V was cut by 3 bases and J by 11 bases, with 14 bases left in between. The CDR3 protein is CAISDPSLEAQHF. The CDR3 nucleotides are TGTGCCATCAGTGACCCATCCTTGGAAGCCCAGCATTTT.

The V gene is TRBV7-9, the J gene TRBJ1-1; TRBD1 might be the D (6 bases). V was clipped by 5 bases and J by 6 bases, with 10 bases between them. The CDR3 covers 12 residues. In germline, CDR1 is SEHNR, CDR2 FQNEAQ (reference sequence). The CDR3 here is CASSPQGAEAFF. In DNA, the CDR3 is TGTGCCAGCAGCCCACAGGGTGCTGAAGCTTTCTTT.

V and J are TRBV7-8 and TRBJ1-1; D is unclear. Germline values: CDR1 SGHVS, CDR2 FQNEAQ. V was shortened by 6 bases and J by 6 bases, with 23 bases between the two germline ends. This CDR3 is built from 16 residues. The CDR3 bases are TGTGCCAGCAGGCGCCAGAGTCACAGTGTATCGGCTGAAGCTTTCTTT. The encoded protein is CASRRQSHSVSAEAFF.